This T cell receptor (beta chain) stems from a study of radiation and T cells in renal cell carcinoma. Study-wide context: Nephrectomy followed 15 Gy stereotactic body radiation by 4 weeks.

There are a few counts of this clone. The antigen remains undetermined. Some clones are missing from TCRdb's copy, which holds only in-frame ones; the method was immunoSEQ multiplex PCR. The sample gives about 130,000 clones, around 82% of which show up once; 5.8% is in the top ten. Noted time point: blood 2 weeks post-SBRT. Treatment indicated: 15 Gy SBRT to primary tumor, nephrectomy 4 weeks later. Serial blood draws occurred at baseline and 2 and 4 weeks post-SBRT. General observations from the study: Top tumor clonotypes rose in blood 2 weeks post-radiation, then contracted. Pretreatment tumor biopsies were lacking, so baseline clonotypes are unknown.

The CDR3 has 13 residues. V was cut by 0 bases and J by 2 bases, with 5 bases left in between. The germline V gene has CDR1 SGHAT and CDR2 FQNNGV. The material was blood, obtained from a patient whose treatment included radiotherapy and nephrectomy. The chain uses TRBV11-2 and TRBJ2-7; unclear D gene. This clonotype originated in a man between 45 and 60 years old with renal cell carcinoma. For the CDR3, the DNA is TGTGCCAGCAGCTTAGATCCCGCCTACGAGCAGTACTTC. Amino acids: CASSLDPAYEQYF.